This TCR beta chain was profiled in a study of T cell responses to AZD1222 COVID-19 vaccine. Broader study findings: Regions 160-218 and 743-854 dominated among vaccine-associated CD4 TCRs spanning spike.

Comments on this clone: Its antigen is not identified.

Some clones are missing from TCRdb's copy, which holds only in-frame ones; the method was immunoSEQ multiplex PCR. The sample lists 95,000 to 100,000 clones, 88% occurring once. The TCR comes from an adult who received the AZD1222 COVID-19 vaccine. The input for sequencing was peripheral blood, taken 28 days after the second AZD1222 dose.

In DNA, the CDR3 is TGCAGCGTTGAACTTCGGACAACAGGGCCCTATGGCTACACCTTC. Protein: CSVELRTTGPYGYTF. This chain links TRBV29-1 with TRBJ1-2; D is perhaps TRBD1 (6 bases). Trimming took 2 bases from V and 4 from J, leaving 17 bases between them. CDR1 is SQVTM and CDR2 is ANQGSEA in the germline V gene. The CDR3 is 15 amino acids.